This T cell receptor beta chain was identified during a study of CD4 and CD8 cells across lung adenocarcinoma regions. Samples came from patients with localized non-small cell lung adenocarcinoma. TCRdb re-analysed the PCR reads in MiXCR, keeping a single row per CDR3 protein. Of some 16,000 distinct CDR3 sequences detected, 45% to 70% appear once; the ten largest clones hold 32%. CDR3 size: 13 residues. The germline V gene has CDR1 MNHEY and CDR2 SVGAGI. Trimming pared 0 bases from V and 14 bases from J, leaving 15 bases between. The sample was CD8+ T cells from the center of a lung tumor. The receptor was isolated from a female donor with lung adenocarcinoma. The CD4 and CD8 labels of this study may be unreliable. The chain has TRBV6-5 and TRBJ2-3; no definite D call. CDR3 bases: TGTGCCAGCAGTTACTCTACGGACGCCCTCCCGTATTTT. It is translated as CASSYSTDALPYF.